This TCR beta chain came from a study of T cells in Graves' hyperthyroidism and ophthalmopathy. Notes on the study in general: Blood held most thyroid clonotypes expanded above 0.001 frequency. Ophthalmopathy was told apart from stable hyperthyroidism by a 13 V-J model.

This clonotype was counted at least ten times. Its antigen remains unidentified. V was pared by 5 bases and J by 1 base, with 6 bases of the junction left unmatched. The CDR3 sequence is 15 residues long. CDR1 is SGHAT, CDR2 FQNNGV, per germline. Researchers took RNA transcripts and amplified the TCR beta CDR3 regions from them. HTBI primers were used for first-round RT-PCR of the TCR CDR3. Using its own MiXCR run on the multiplex PCR reads, TCRdb lists one record per CDR3 protein. The sample includes hundreds of thousands of distinct CDR3 sequences, just under 20% of them seen just once. The sequenced sample was blood. The chain carries TRBV11-2 and TRBJ2-3; 7 bases align to TRBD2. The sequence was obtained from a man aged 40-55 years with Graves' ophthalmopathy. The CDR3 bases are TGTGCCAGCAGCCGACGCACTAGCGGCACAGATACGCAGTATTTT. It translates to CASSRRTSGTDTQYF.